The subject of this entry is one T cell receptor (beta chain). As processed by the authors: How many nucleated cells were present was estimated from reference gene primer amplification. Data came from immunoSEQ multiplex PCR; TCRdb stores just in-frame clones and leaves some out. That table furnishes V, J and clone size, whereas the DNA furnished D and trimming. The sample shows fewer than 200,000 clones, 75% to 95% of them seen only once. This sample is drawn from a study of blood T cell repertoires in COVID-19. The receptor's source is a man aged 45 to 65 with acute or convalescent COVID-19. Sequencing used peripheral blood.

CDR3 nucleotides: TGTGCCAGCAGCTCGACTAGAAATGAGCAGTTCTTC. This sequence encodes CASSSTRNEQFF. The chain combines TRBV7-3 with TRBJ2-1, with D possibly TRBD2 on 6 matching bases. V lost 4 bases and J 7 bases, leaving 8 bases between the germline ends. The CDR3 extends over 12 amino acids. Germline CDR1 is SGHTA and CDR2 is FQGTGA.